Below, one T cell receptor beta chain is given with its context. CDR1 is MDHEN, CDR2 SYDVKM, per germline. Trimming took off 5 bases at V and 0 bases at J, with 14 bases between the two ends. The CDR3 spans 15 residues. Sorted subsets were amplified in replicate PCRs using around 200 ng DNA, approximately 30,000 T cell genomes. Data came from immunoSEQ multiplex PCR; TCRdb stores just in-frame clones and leaves some out. The data show 600,000 or so clones, about 98% seen once. CD45RO-negative CD8 cells positively selected for CCR7 made up the naive population, which excluded terminally differentiated effector memory CD45RA+ cells. The donors, all of them Caucasian adults, lived in Nashville, Tennessee. This entry is derived from a study of shared clonotypes between healthy human individuals.

The chain is built from TRBV28 and TRBJ2-7, with D unclear. The receptor's source is a man aged 30-40 years in good health. The sample taken for sequencing was naive CD8+ T cells sorted from blood. The CDR3 DNA reads TGTGCCAGCAGTGGTTGGCCTTGGAGCTCCTACGAGCAGTACTTC. It is translated as CASSGWPWSSYEQYF.